Presented here are 8 T cell receptor beta chains from one specimen sequenced in a study of blood T cells in healthy people across ages. Next came a second PCR, run for roughly 6 to 11 cycles, which used a sample-barcoded 5' primer along with a J-beta primer mix. MiXCR, applied by TCRdb to the 5' RACE reads, yields one record per CDR3 protein. Among around 1,000,000 distinct CDR3 sequences listed, 20% to 25% were seen once. These data were also reused for a study on T cells of mothers and their children.

The sequenced sample consisted of blood. The origin of the receptors is a girl aged 2 to 9 in good health.

This clonotype was seen more than once but under ten times. The genes are TRBV24-1 and TRBJ1-3, with unresolved D. The germline V gene has CDR1 KGHDR and CDR2 SFDVKD. The CDR3 extends over 13 amino acids. With 4 bases removed from V and 11 bases from J, the gap between germline ends came to 14 bases. This CDR3 is CATSDPLEGAIYF. The CDR3 DNA follows: TGTGCCACCAGTGACCCTCTAGAAGGCGCCATATATTTT.

The chain combines TRBV29-1 with TRBJ2-7; the D is unclear. This CDR3 region has 13 residues. V dropped 5 bases and J dropped 0 bases, with 11 bases sitting between them. From germline, CDR1 is SQVTM and CDR2 ANQGSEA. CDR3 sequence reads: CSVLQRSSYEQYF. Written as DNA, the CDR3 is TGCAGCGTTCTCCAGAGGAGCTCCTACGAGCAGTACTTC.

This clonotype was picked up many times. The chain has TRBV11-2 and TRBJ2-4, with D maybe TRBD2 (6 bases). The germline V gene encodes CDR1 SGHAT and CDR2 FQNNGV. This CDR3 is 12 amino acids long. Deletions cut 8 bases from V and 7 bases from J, with 12 bases between. The CDR3 reads CASSQEGNIQYF. Here the CDR3 DNA reads TGTGCCAGCTCTCAGGAGGGGAACATTCAGTACTTC.

This clonotype has a handful of counts. The DNA for the CDR3 is TGTGCCAGCAGTTTAAGTCCTAGCGAAATGAGGTATACGCAGTATTTT. The encoded protein is CASSLSPSEMRYTQYF. This chain uses TRBV28 with TRBJ2-3; a weak D match, TRBD2 (6 bases). The CDR3 runs to 16 residues. The germline CDR1 and CDR2 sequences are MDHEN and SYDVKM. Trimming removed 2 bases from V and 7 bases from J, with 19 bases in between.

This clonotype was seen at least ten times. The chain has TRBV12-3 or TRBV12-4 and TRBJ1-1; perhaps TRBD1 as D (5 bases). This CDR3 has 14 amino acids. V lost 3 bases and J lost 0, with 8 bases in between. The CDR3, as DNA: TGTGCCAGCAGTTTCGGACAAATGAACACTGAAGCTTTCTTT. As protein: CASSFGQMNTEAFF.

The CDR3 region has the DNA TGTGCCAGCAGCCAAACCTGGGGTATGGGGCTATGGCCCCAGCATTTT. As protein: CASSQTWGMGLWPQHF. The genes are TRBV4-2 and TRBJ1-5; the D gene is possibly TRBD1 (5 bases). V lost 2 bases and J 9 bases, leaving 20 bases between the germline ends. This CDR3 is built from 16 residues. The germline V gene has CDR1 LGHNA and CDR2 YNFKEQ.

In DNA, the CDR3 is TGCGCCAGCAGCTCCCTCCGCGGGCGAGAGCAGTTCTTC. This translates into CASSSLRGREQFF. The chain links TRBV5-1 to TRBJ2-1; possibly TRBD2 for D (5 bases). CDR3 size: 13 residues. Trimming pared 3 bases from V and 10 bases from J, leaving 14 bases between. The germline gives CDR1 SGHRS, CDR2 YFSETQ.

This clonotype has just a few counts. The chain has TRBV28 and TRBJ2-5; no firm D call. The germline gives CDR1 MDHEN, CDR2 SYDVKM. V was cut by 3 bases and J by 5 bases, with 16 bases left in between. There are 15 residues in the CDR3. The CDR3 loop is CASSFRANNGETQYF. The CDR3 region has the DNA TGTGCCAGCAGTTTTCGGGCTAACAACGGGGAGACCCAGTACTTC.